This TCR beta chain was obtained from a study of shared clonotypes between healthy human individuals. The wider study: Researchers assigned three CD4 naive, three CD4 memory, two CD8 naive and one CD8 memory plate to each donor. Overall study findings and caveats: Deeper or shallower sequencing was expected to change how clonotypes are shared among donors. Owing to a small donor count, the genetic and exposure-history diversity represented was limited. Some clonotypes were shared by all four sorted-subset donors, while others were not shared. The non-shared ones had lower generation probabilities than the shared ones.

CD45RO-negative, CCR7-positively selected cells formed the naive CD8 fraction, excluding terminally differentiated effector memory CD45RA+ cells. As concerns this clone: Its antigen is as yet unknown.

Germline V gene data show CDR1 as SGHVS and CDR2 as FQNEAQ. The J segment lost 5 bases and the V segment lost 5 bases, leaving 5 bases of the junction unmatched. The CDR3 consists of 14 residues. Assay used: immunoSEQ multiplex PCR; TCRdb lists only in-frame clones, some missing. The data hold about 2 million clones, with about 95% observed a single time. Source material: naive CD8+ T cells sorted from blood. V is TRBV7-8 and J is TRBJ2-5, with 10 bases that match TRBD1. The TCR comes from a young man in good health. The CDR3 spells CASSRDRGRETQYF. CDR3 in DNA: TGTGCCAGCAGCCGGGACAGGGGCCGCGAGACCCAGTACTTC.